Here is one TCR beta chain with its context. As yet, its antigen is unknown. These data are taken from a study of cytomegalovirus exposure and HLA in healthy donors. The germline V gene has CDR1 PRHDT and CDR2 FYEKMQ (reference sequence). Trimming left V 6 bases short and J 0 bases short, with 12 bases between. This CDR3 has 14 amino acids. Study-wide results and caveats: Accurate predictions that matched the HLA-A and HLA-B alleles of most subjects were reportedly made from TCR beta sequences.

PCR amplification relied on 60 Vbeta primers (plus 13 Jbeta primers). Sequenced by immunoSEQ multiplex PCR; TCRdb stores in-frame clones only, minus some. Of approximately 190,000 clones listed, about nine tenths were seen once; the top ten hold 1.3%. The sequenced material came from PBMCs. This sequence joins TRBV13 and TRBJ2-7; a possible D gene is TRBD2 (6 bases). This TCR came from a man younger than 45 in good health and CMV-seronegative. CDR3 protein: CASSLGSGSYEQYF. The CDR3 coding sequence is TGTGCCAGCAGTCTGGGTAGCGGCTCCTACGAGCAGTACTTC.